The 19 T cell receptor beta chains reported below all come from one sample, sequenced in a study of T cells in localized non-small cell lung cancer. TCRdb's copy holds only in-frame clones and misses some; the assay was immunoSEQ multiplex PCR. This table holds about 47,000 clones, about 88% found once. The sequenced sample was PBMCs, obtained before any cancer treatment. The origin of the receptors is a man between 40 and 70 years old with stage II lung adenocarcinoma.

The CDR3 loop reads CASSPILRPLRGKNTEAFF. CDR3 nucleotide sequence: TGTGCCAGCAGCCCGATCCTAAGGCCCCTGAGGGGTAAAAACACTGAAGCTTTCTTT. This chain links TRBV7-9 with TRBJ1-1, with TRBD1 as a possible D gene (5 bases). CDR1 is SEHNR and CDR2 is FQNEAQ in the germline V gene (reference sequence). The CDR3 spans 19 residues. Trimming shortened V by 5 bases and J by 2 bases, and 27 bases separated the two germline ends.

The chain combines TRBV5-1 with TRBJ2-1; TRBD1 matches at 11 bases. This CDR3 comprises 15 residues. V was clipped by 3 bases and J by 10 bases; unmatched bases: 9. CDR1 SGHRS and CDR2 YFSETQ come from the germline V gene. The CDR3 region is CASSSGKDRGPEQFF. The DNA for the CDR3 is TGCGCCAGCAGCTCTGGGAAGGACAGGGGGCCGGAGCAGTTCTTC.

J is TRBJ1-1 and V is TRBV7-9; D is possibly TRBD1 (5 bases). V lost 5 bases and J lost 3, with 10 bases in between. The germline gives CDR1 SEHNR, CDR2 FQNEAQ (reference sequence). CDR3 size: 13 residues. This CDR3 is CASSLPGYTEAFF. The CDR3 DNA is TGTGCCAGCAGCCTTCCAGGGTACACTGAAGCTTTCTTT. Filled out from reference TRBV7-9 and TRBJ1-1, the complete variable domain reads DTGVSQNPRHKITKRGQNVTFRCDPISEHNRLYWYRQTLGQGPEFLTYFQNEAQLEKSRLLSDRFSAERPKGSFSTLEIQRTEQGDSAMYLCASSLPGYTEAFFGQGTRLTVV.

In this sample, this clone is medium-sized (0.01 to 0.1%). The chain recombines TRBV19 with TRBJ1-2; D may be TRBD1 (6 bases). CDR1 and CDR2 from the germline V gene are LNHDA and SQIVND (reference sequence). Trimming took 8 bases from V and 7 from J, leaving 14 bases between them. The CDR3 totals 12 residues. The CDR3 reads CASETGRGGYTF. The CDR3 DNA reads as TGTGCCAGTGAAACAGGGCGAGGTGGCTACACCTTC.

CDR3 DNA: TGTGCCAGCAGCTTAGCAGCCGTCAGTAGAGAGCAGTTCTTC. The encoded protein is CASSLAAVSREQFF. This chain uses TRBV11-3 with TRBJ2-1; D call uncertain. The CDR3 contains 14 residues. The germline V gene has CDR1 SGHNT and CDR2 YENEEA. The germline V and J ends were trimmed by 1 base and 10 bases, with 14 bases remaining between them. The full variable domain, in which reference TRBV11-3 and TRBJ2-1 provide the parts outside the CDR3, is EAGVVQSPRYKIIEKKQPVAFWCNPISGHNTLYWYLQNLGQGPELLIRYENEEAVDDSQLPKDRFSAERLKGVDSTLKIQPAELGDSAVYLCASSLAAVSREQFFGPGTRLTVL.

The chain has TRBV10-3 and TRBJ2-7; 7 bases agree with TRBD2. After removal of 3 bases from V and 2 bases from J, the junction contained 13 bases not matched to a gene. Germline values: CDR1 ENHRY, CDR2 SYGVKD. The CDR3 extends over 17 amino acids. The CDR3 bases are TGTGCCATCAGTGAACGAATGGGGGGGACCTTTACCTACGAGCAGTACTTC. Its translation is CAISERMGGTFTYEQYF.

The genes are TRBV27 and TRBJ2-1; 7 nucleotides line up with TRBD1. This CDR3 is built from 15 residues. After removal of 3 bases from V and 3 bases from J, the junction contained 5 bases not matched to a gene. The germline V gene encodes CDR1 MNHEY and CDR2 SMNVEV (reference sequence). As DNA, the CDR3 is TGTGCCAGCAGTTTCCGGGACAGCGTCTACAATGAGCAGTTCTTC. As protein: CASSFRDSVYNEQFF.

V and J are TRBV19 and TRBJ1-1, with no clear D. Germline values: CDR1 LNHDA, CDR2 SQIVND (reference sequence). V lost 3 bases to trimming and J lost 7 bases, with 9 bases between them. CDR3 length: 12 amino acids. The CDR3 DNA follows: TGTGCCAGTAGTATTCGGACCGATGAAGCTTTCTTT. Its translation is CASSIRTDEAFF.

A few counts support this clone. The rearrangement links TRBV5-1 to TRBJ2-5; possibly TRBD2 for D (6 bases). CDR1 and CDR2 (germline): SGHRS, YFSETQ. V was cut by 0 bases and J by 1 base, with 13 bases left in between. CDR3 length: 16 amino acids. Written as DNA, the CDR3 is TGCGCCAGCAGCTTGGCCGGGGGACGGTTCCAAGAGACCCAGTACTTC. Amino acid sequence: CASSLAGGRFQETQYF.

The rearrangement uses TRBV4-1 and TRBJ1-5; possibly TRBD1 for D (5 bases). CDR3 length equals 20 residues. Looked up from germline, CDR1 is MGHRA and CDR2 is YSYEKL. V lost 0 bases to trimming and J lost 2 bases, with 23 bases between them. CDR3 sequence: CASSQDLGTRVIDGNQPQHF. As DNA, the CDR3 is TGCGCCAGCAGCCAAGATCTAGGGACTCGGGTGATTGATGGCAATCAGCCCCAGCATTTT.

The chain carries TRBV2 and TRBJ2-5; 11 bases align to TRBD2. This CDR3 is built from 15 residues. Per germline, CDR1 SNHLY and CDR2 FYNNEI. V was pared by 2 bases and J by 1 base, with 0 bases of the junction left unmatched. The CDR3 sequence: CASSELAGGQETQYF. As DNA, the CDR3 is TGTGCCAGCAGTGAACTAGCGGGGGGCCAAGAGACCCAGTACTTC. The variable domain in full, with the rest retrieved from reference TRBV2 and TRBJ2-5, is EPEVTQTPSHQVTQMGQEVILRCVPISNHLYFYWYRQILGQKVEFLVSFYNNEISEKSEIFDDQFSVERPDGSNFTLKIRSTKLEDSAMYFCASSELAGGQETQYFGPGTRLLVL.

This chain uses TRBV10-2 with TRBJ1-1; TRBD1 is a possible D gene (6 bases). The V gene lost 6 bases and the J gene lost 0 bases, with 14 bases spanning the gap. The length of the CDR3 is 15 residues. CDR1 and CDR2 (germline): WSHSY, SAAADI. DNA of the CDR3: TGCGCCAGCAGCGACCAGGGGCTCATGAACACTGAAGCTTTCTTT. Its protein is CASSDQGLMNTEAFF.

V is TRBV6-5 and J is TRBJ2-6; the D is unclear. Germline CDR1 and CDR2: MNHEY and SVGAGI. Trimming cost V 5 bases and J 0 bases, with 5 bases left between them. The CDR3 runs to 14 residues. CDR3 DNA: TGTGCCAGCAGTACACTCTCTGGGGCCAACGTCCTGACTTTC. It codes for CASSTLSGANVLTF.

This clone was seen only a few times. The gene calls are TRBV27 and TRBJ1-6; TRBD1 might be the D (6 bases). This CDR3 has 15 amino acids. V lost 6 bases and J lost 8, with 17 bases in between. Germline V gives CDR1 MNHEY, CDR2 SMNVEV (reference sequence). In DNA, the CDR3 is TGTGCCAGCAGCCTTATTCGGGACAAAGATTCACCCCTCCACTTT. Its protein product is CASSLIRDKDSPLHF.

Written as DNA, the CDR3 is TGCAGCGCCCGGACAGCCTCTGGAAACACCATATATTTT. Translation gives CSARTASGNTIYF. The rearrangement joins TRBV29-1 to TRBJ1-3, with TRBD1 as a possible D gene (6 bases). V shed 7 bases and J shed 0 bases, with 10 bases lying between them. Germline CDR1 SQVTM, CDR2 ANQGSEA. The CDR3 covers 13 residues.

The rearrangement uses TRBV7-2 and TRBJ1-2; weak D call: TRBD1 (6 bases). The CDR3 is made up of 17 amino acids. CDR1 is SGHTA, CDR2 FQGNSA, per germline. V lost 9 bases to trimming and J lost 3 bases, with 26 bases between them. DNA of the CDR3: TGTGCCAGTCAAGAGGGACATGGGGAGGGGGAGGACTATGGCTACACCTTC. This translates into CASQEGHGEGEDYGYTF.

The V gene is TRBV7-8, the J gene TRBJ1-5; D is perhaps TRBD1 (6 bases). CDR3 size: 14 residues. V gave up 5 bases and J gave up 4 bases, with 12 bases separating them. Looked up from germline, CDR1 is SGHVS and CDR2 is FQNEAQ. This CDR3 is CASSVGTLNQPQHF. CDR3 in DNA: TGTGCCAGCAGCGTCGGGACATTGAATCAGCCCCAGCATTTT.

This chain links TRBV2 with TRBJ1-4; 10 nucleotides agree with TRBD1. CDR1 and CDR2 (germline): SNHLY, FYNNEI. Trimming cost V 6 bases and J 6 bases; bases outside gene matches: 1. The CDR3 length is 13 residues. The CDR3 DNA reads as TGTGCCAGCAGAGACAGGGGGCATGAAAAACTGTTTTTT. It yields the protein CASRDRGHEKLFF. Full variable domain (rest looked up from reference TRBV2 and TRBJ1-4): EPEVTQTPSHQVTQMGQEVILRCVPISNHLYFYWYRQILGQKVEFLVSFYNNEISEKSEIFDDQFSVERPDGSNFTLKIRSTKLEDSAMYFCASRDRGHEKLFFGSGTQLSVL.

CDR3 sequence: CAWTPGQFTETQYF. The CDR3 nucleotides are TGTGCCTGGACCCCGGGACAGTTTACGGAGACCCAGTACTTC. The V and J genes are TRBV30 and TRBJ2-5; 7 bases fit TRBD1. Germline assignment: CDR1 GTSNPN and CDR2 SVGIG (reference sequence). Trimming at V came to 4 bases and at J to 5 bases, leaving 10 bases not matched to a gene. The CDR3 consists of 14 residues.